Listed below are T cell receptor beta chains from one sample, sequenced in a study of blood T cell repertoires in COVID-19. The data were produced by immunoSEQ multiplex PCR, yet TCRdb's version contains in-frame clones alone and is incomplete. The repertoire has 150,000 to 200,000 clones, under 80% of them found once; the top ten carry 17%. Sequencing input: PBMCs or T cells enriched from blood (not recorded which). These receptor sequences come from a woman aged 50 to 60 with acute COVID-19. Each CDR3 is given with its conserved first and last residue.

V	J	length	CDR3
TRBV2	TRBJ1-6	14	CARKGTGESSPLHF
TRBV7-9	TRBJ1-2	15	CASSYGTGSSEGYTF
TRBV7-2	TRBJ1-4	16	CASSLRPGSTNEKLFF
TRBV28	TRBJ1-6	16	CASSPLGAALDSPLHF
TRBV6-2/TRBV6-3	TRBJ1-3	16	CASSYSMGGTGNTIYF
TRBV12-3/TRBV12-4	TRBJ1-2	13	CASRTGTMYGYTF
TRBV2	TRBJ1-5	14	CASRVQGTGQPQHF
TRBV6-4	TRBJ1-1	13	CASRYSTGSEAFF
TRBV6-6	TRBJ1-1	14	CASSPATGATEAFF
TRBV18	TRBJ1-1	15	CASSRGQGGNTEAFF
TRBV11-3	TRBJ2-2	13	CASSYRAPGELFF
TRBV3-1/TRBV3-2	TRBJ1-1	13	CASSRVGGAEAFF
TRBV5-1	TRBJ2-3	15	CASSLESARTDTQYF
TRBV18	TRBJ1-4	13	CASSPQANEKLFF
TRBV6-5	TRBJ2-5	15	CASSSSGTGEETQYF
TRBV6-5	TRBJ2-3	15	CASSQQGAITDTQYF
TRBV4-3	TRBJ2-6	17	CASSQEIWSSGANVLTF
TRBV7-3	TRBJ1-2	13	CASSSGTGHGYTF
TRBV4-1	TRBJ1-3	14	CASSPTGPGNTIYF
TRBV5-6	TRBJ2-5	16	CASSLLGQRGQETQYF
TRBV7-2	TRBJ1-2	14	CASSPMSTGSGYTF
TRBV6-5	TRBJ2-2	15	CASTISSGVTGELFF
TRBV7-9	TRBJ1-1	15	CASSRPQGAATEAFF
TRBV5-1	TRBJ1-5	15	CASSLGANQDQPQHF
TRBV6-6	TRBJ1-3	15	CASSPRGQSGNTIYF
TRBV6-4	TRBJ1-5	10	CASDYQPQHF
TRBV19	TRBJ1-1	14	CASIARDRNTEAFF
TRBV27	TRBJ1-2	13	CASSLSPRDGYTF
TRBV28	TRBJ2-5	14	CASSFPPQGETQYF
TRBV28	TRBJ2-3	17	CASSLVGLRAGTDTQYF
TRBV21-1	TRBJ1-5	20	CASSISRPRNSLSRNQPQHF
TRBV5-1	TRBJ1-1	13	CASLGSVGTEAFF
TRBV7-8	TRBJ2-3	15	CASSFAGGRLGTQYF
TRBV6-5	TRBJ1-4	15	CASSYSSLTNEKLFF
TRBV28	TRBJ2-5	15	CASSLQRGGQETQYF
TRBV19	TRBJ1-2	11	CASSIFQSYTF
TRBV28	TRBJ1-1	16	CASRPLRDRANTEAFF
TRBV6-5	TRBJ1-6	14	CASSYGADNSPLHF
TRBV10-3	TRBJ1-2	14	CAISGQNPNYGYTF
TRBV6-1	TRBJ1-3	17	CASSEVYRGLSGNTIYF
TRBV7-2	TRBJ1-2	15	CASSLVDRVGYGYTF
TRBV5-5	TRBJ1-2	12	CASSPTGDGYTF
TRBV27	TRBJ1-5	16	CASKRAGGYSNQPQHF
TRBV28	TRBJ1-2	16	CASSGLRTAINYGYTF
TRBV29-1	TRBJ2-1	14	CSVSRGGAFGEQFF
TRBV10-3	TRBJ1-2	12	CAITPGSQGYTF
TRBV20-1	TRBJ1-5	15	CSASEGAARNQPQHF
TRBV19	TRBJ1-6	16	CASTPWGGLGGSALHF
TRBV6-5	TRBJ1-2	10	CASQDYGYTF
TRBV10-1	TRBJ1-1	17	CASSDPGTGGGNTEAFF
TRBV11-2	TRBJ1-6	18	CASSPRQGGSSYNSPLHF
TRBV7-2	TRBJ2-5	14	CASSRSAPQETQYF
TRBV11-2	TRBJ1-1	14	CASSPGGGTIEAFF
TRBV9	TRBJ1-1	15	CASSARTGLNTEAFF
TRBV25-1	TRBJ2-3	16	CASSELVEGTKVTQYF